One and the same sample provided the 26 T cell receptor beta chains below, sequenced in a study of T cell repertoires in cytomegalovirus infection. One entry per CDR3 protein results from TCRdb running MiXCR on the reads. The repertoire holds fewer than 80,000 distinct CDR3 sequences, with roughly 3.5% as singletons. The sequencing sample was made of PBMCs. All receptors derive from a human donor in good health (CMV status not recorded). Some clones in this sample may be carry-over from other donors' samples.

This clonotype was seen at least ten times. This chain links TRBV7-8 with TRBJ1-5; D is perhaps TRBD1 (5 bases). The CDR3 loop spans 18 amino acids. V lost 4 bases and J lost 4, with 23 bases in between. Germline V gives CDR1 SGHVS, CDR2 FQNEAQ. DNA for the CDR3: TGTGCCAGCAGCTCCCACACTCGTATGGGGACGTGGAATCAGCCCCAGCATTTT. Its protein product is CASSSHTRMGTWNQPQHF.

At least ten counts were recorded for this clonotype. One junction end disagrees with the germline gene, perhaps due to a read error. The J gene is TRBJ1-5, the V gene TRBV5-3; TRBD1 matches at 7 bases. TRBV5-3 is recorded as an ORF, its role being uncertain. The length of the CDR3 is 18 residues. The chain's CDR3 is CASSLVAGGTISNQPQHF. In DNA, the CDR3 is TGTGCCAGCAGCTTGGTGGCAGGGGGTACGATAAGCAATCAGCCCCAGCATTTT.

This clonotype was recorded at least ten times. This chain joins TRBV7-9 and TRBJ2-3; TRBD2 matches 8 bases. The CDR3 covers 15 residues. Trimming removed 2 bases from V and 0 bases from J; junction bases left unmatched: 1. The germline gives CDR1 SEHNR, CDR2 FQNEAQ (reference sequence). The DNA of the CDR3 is TGTGCCAGCAGCTTAATAGCGGGGAGCACAGATACGCAGTATTTT. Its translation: CASSLIAGSTDTQYF.

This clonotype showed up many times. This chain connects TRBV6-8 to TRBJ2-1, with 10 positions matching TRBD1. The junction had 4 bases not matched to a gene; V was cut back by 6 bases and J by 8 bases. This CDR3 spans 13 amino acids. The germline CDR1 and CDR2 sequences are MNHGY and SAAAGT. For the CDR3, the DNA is TGTGCCAGCAGGAGACAGGGGGCTGATGAGCAGTTCTTC. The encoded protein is CASRRQGADEQFF.

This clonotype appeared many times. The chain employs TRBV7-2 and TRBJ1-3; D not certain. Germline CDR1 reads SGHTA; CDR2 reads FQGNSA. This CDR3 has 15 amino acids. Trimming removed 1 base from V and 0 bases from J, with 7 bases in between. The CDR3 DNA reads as TGTGCCAGCAGCTTAGAGGTCGACTCTGGAAACACCATATATTTT. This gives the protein CASSLEVDSGNTIYF. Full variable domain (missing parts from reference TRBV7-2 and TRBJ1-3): GAGVSQSPSNKVTEKGKDVELRCDPISGHTALYWYRQSLGQGLEFLIYFQGNSAPDKSGLPSDRFSAERTGGSVSTLTIQRTQQEDSAVYLCASSLEVDSGNTIYFGEGSWLTVV.

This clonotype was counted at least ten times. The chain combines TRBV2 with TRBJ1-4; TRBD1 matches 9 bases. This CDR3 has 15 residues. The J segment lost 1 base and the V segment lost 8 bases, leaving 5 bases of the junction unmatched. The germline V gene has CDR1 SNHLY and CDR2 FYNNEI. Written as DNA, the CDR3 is TGTGCCAGCGTGAGACAGGGGGGAACTAATGAAAAACTGTTTTTT. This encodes CASVRQGGTNEKLFF.

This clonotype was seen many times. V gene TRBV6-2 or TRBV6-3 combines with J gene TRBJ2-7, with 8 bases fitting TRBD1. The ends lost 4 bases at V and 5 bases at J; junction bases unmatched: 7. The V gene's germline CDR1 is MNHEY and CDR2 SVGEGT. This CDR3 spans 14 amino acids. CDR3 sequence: CASSLQQGVNEQYF. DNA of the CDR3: TGTGCCAGCAGTTTACAACAGGGGGTCAACGAGCAGTACTTC.

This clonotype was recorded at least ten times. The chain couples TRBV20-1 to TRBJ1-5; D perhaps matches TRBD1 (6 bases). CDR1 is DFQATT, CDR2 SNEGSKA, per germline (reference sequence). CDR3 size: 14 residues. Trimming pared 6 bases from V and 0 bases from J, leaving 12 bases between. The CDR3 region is CSALRGYSNQPQHF. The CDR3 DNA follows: TGCAGTGCGCTGAGGGGGTATAGCAATCAGCCCCAGCATTTT.

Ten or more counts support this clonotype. CDR3 in DNA: TGTGCCAGCAGTTCATCCCGCCCGCCCTACGAGCAGTACTTC. Translation: CASSSSRPPYEQYF. The rearrangement joins TRBV27 to TRBJ2-7; D uncertain. V shed 4 bases and J shed 2 bases, with 12 bases lying between them. Germline assignment: CDR1 MNHEY and CDR2 SMNVEV (reference sequence). This CDR3 has 14 amino acids.

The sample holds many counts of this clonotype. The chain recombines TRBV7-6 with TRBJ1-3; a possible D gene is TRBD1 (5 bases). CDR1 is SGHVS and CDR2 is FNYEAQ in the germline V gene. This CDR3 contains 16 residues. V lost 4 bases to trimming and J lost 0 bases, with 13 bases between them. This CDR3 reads CASSWGGASSGNTIYF. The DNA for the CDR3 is TGTGCCAGCAGCTGGGGTGGGGCGAGCTCTGGAAACACCATATATTTT.

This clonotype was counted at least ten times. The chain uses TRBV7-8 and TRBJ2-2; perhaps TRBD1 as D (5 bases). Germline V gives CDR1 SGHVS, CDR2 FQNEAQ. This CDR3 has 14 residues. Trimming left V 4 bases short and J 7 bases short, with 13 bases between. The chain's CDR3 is CASSSRVGNGELFF. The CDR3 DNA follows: TGTGCCAGCAGCTCCAGGGTTGGCAACGGGGAGCTGTTTTTT.

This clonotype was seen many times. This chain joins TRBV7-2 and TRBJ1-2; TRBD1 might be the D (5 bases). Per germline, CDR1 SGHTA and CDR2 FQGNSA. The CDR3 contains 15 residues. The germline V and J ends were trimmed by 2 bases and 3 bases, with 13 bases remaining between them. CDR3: CASSLIGGSDYGYTF. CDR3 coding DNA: TGTGCCAGCAGCTTAATCGGGGGGAGCGACTATGGCTACACCTTC.

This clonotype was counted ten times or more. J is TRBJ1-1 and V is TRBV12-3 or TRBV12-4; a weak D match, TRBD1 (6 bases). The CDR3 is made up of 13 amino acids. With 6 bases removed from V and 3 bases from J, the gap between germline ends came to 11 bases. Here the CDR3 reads CASRPGGDTEAFF. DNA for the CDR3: TGTGCCAGCAGGCCGGGGGGCGACACTGAAGCTTTCTTT.

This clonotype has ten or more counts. CDR3 coding DNA: TGTGCCAGCAAAGCGGCCTCCTACAATGAGCAGTTCTTC. It is translated as CASKAASYNEQFF. The rearrangement uses TRBV27 and TRBJ2-1, with D possibly matching TRBD2 (5 bases). CDR3 length: 13 amino acids. V was shortened by 7 bases and J by 0 bases, with 7 bases between the two germline ends. Germline V gene data show CDR1 as MNHEY and CDR2 as SMNVEV (reference sequence).

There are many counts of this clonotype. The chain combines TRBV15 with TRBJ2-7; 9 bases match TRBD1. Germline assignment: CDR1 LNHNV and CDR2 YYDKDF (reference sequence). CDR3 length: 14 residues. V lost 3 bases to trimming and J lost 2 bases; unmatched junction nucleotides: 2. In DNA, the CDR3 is TGTGCCACCAGCAGGGACAGGGGAGCCTACGAGCAGTACTTC. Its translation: CATSRDRGAYEQYF.

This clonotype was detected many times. CDR3 amino acids: CSARLAGAQDQYF. CDR3 nucleotide sequence: TGCAGTGCTAGACTAGCGGGGGCTCAGGACCAGTACTTC. The chain joins TRBV20-1 to TRBJ2-5; TRBD2 agrees at 10 bases. The CDR3 spans 13 residues. V shed 2 bases, J shed 10 bases, and the junction held 7 bases outside the gene matches. The germline V gene encodes CDR1 DFQATT and CDR2 SNEGSKA (reference sequence).

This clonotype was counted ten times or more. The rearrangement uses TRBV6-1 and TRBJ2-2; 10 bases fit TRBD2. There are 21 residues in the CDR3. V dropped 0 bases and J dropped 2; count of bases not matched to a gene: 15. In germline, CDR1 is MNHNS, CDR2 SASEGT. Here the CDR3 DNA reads TGTGCCAGCAGTGAAGCCCCAGGGGGGAGGACTAGCGGTCGAAACACCGGGGAGCTGTTTTTT. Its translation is CASSEAPGGRTSGRNTGELFF.

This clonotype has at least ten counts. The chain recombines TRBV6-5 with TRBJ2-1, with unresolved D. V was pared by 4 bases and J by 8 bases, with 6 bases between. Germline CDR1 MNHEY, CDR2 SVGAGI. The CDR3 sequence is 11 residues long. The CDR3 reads CASSSPDEQFF. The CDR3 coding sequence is TGTGCCAGCAGTTCCCCGGATGAGCAGTTCTTC.

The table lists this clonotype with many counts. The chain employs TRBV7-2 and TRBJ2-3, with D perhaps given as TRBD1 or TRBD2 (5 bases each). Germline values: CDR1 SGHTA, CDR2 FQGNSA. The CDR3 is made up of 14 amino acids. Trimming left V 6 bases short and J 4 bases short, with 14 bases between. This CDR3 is CASSFNRRSDTQYF. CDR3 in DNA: TGTGCCAGCAGTTTCAACAGGAGGTCAGATACGCAGTATTTT.

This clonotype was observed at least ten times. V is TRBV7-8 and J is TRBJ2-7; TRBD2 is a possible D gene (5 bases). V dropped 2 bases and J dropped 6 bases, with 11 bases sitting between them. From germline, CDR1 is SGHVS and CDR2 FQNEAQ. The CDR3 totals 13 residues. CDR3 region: CASSLSLAGEQYF. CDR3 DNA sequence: TGTGCCAGCAGCTTATCCTTGGCGGGCGAGCAGTACTTC.

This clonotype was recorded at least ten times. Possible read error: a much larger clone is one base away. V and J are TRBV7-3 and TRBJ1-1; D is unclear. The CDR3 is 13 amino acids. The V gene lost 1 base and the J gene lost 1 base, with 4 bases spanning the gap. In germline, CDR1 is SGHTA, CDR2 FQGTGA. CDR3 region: CASSLKENTEAFF. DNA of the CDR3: TGTGCCAGCAGCTTAAAAGAGAACACTGAAGCTTTCTTT.

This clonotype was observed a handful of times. CDR3 nucleotide sequence: TGTGCCACCAGTGATAACCGGGACATACCCACAGATACGCAGTATTTT. Amino acids: CATSDNRDIPTDTQYF. V is TRBV24-1 and J is TRBJ2-3; tentatively, D is TRBD1 (6 bases). From germline, CDR1 is KGHDR and CDR2 SFDVKD. The CDR3 spans 16 residues. V was cut by 3 bases and J by 2 bases, with 14 bases left in between.

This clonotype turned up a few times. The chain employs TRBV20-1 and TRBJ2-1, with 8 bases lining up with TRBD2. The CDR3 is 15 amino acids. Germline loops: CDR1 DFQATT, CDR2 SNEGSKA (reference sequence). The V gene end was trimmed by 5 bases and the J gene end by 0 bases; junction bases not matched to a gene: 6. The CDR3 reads CSAPIAGPSYNEQFF. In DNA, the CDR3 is TGCAGTGCTCCTATAGCGGGACCCTCCTACAATGAGCAGTTCTTC.

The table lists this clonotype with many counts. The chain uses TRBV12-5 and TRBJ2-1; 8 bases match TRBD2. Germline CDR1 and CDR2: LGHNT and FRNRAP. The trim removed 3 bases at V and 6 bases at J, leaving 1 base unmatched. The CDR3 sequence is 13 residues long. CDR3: CASGLAGVNEQFF. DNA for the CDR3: TGTGCTAGTGGTTTAGCGGGGGTCAATGAGCAGTTCTTC.

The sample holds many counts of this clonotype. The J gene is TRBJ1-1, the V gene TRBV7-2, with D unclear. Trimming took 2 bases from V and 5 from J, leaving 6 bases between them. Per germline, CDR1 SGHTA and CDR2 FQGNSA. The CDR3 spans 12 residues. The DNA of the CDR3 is TGTGCCAGCAGCTTAATTCAGACTGAAGCTTTCTTT. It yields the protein CASSLIQTEAFF.

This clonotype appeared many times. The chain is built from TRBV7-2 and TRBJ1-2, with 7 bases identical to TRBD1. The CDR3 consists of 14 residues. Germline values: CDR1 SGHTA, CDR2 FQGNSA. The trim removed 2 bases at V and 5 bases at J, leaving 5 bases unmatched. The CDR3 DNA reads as TGTGCCAGCAGCTTACTCAACAGGGGTTATGGCTACACCTTC. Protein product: CASSLLNRGYGYTF. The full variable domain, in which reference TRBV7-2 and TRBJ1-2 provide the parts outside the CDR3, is GAGVSQSPSNKVTEKGKDVELRCDPISGHTALYWYRQSLGQGLEFLIYFQGNSAPDKSGLPSDRFSAERTGGSVSTLTIQRTQQEDSAVYLCASSLLNRGYGYTFGSGTRLTVV.